This paragraph covers one T cell receptor beta chain sequence. Its antigen is undetermined. The table came from immunoSEQ multiplex PCR; TCRdb's copy has only in-frame clones and leaves some out. The repertoire includes about 140,000 clones, 85% to 95% of them detected once, and approximately 3.8% sits in the top ten. Germline V gene data show CDR1 as MNHEY and CDR2 as SMNVEV (reference sequence). The CDR3 is made up of 15 amino acids. V dropped 4 bases and J dropped 6 bases, with 16 bases sitting between them. This sample was taken from a study of T cell responses to AZD1222 COVID-19 vaccine. Findings of the study overall: Of spike-specific TCRs, nearly half reportedly target regions left unmutated in variants.

The origin of this receptor is an adult who received the AZD1222 COVID-19 vaccine. Sample: peripheral blood, taken 28 days after the second AZD1222 dose. This chain uses TRBV27 with TRBJ1-5, with D maybe TRBD1 (5 bases). As DNA, the CDR3 is TGTGCCAGCAGTTCGTGGGGGGATGGCGGTCAGCCCCAGCATTTT. It encodes CASSSWGDGGQPQHF.